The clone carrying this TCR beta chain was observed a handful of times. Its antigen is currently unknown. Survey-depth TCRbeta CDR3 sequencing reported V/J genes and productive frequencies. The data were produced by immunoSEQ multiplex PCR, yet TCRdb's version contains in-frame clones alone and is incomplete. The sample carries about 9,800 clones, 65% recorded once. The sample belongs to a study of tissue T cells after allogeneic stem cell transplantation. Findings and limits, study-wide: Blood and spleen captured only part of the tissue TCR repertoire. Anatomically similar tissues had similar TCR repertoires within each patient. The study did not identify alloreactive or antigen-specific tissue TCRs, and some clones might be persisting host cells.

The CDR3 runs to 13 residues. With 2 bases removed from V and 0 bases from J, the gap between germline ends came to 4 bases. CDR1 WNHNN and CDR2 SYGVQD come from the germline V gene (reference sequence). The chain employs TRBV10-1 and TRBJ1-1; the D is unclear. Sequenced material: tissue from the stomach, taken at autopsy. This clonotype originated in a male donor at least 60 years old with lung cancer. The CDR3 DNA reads TGCGCCAGCAGTGAGGGAATGAACACTGAAGCTTTCTTT. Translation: CASSEGMNTEAFF.